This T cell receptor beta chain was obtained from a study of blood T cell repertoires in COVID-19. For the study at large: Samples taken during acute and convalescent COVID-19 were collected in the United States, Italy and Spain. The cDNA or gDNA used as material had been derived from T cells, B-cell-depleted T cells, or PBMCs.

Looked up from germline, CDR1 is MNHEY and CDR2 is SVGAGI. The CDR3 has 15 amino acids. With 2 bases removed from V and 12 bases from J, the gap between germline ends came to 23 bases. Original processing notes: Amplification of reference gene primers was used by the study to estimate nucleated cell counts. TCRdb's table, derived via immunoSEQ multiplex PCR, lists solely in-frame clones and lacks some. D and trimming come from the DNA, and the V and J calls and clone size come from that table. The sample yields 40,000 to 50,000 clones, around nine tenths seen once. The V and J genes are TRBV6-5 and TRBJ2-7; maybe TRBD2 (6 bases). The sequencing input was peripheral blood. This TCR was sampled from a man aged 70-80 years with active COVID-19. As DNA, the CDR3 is TGTGCCAGCAGTTACCGGGCCCTGGGGCGGGGTCCGCGGTACTTC. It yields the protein CASSYRALGRGPRYF.